Described below is a single T cell receptor (beta chain) sequence and its context. Its antigen remains unidentified. This entry comes from a study of identifying expanded T cells in peripheral blood. Findings and limits, study-wide: Approximately two-week clone count variance significantly increased as total template count grew. Differentially abundant clones: 0.95 to 1.5 between replicates, 15 to 17 at around 14 days, approximately 19 at four.

Sequenced by immunoSEQ multiplex PCR; TCRdb stores in-frame clones only, minus some. The data show about 100,000 clones, 88% seen once. The length of the CDR3 is 13 residues. The germline V gene has CDR1 GTSNPN and CDR2 SVGIG (reference sequence). Trimming removed 2 bases from V and 4 bases from J, with 11 bases in between. Healthy donors had no documented immune events, such as infections, while sampled. The receptor comes from a person between 18 and 75 years old in good health. The source material was blood. The chain recombines TRBV30 with TRBJ1-2; D remains unclear. CDR3 amino acids: CAWSTRTPYGYTF. CDR3 coding DNA: TGTGCCTGGAGTACGCGCACCCCCTATGGCTACACCTTC.